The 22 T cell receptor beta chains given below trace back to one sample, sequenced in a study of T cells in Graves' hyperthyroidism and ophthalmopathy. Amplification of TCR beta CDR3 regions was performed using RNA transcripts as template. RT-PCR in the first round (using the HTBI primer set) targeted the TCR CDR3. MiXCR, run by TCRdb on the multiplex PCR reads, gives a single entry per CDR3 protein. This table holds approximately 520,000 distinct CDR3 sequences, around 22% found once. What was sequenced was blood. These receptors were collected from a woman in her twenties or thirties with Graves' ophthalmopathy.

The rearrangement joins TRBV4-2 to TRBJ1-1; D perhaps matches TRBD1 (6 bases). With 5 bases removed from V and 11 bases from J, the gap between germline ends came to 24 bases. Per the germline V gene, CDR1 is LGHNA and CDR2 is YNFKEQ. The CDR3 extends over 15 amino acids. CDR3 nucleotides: TGTGCCAGCAGCGACTTAAACAGGGAGTTCGCTGGGGCTTTCTTT. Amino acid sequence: CASSDLNREFAGAFF.

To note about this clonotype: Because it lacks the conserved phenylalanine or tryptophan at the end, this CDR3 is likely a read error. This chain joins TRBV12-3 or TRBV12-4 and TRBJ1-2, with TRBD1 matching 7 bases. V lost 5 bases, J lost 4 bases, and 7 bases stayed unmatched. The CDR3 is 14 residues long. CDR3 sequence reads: CASSLGGGGYGYTY. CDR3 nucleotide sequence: TGTGCCAGCAGTCTCGGAGGGGGCGGCTATGGCTACACCTAC.

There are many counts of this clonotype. The CDR3 region is CASSPGTSGLETQYF. Written as DNA, the CDR3 is TGTGCCAGCAGCCCCGGGACTAGCGGGCTAGAGACCCAGTACTTC. V usage is TRBV3-1 and J usage is TRBJ2-5; 12 bases align to TRBD2. Germline V gene sequence: CDR1 LGHDT, CDR2 YNNKEL (reference sequence). J lost 4 bases, V lost 4 bases, and 4 bases had no gene match. The CDR3 length is 15 residues.

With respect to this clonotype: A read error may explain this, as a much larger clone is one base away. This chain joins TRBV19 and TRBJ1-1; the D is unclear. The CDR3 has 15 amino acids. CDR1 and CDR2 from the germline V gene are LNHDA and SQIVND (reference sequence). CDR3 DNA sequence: TGTGCCAGTATTCCCAGTCATGGGTTGGGCACTGAATCTTTCTTT. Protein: CASIPSHGLGTESFF.

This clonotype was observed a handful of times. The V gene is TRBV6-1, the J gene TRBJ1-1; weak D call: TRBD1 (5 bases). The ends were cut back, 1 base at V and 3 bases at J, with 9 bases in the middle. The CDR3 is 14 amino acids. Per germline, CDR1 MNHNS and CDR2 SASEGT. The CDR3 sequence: CASSEGGAHTEAFF. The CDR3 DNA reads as TGTGCCAGCAGTGAAGGAGGGGCGCACACTGAAGCTTTCTTT.

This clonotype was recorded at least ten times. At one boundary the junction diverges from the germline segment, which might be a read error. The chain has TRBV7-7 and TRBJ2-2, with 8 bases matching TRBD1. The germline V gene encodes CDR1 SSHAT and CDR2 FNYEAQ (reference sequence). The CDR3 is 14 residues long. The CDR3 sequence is CASSAGTGTGELFF. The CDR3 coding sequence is TGTGCTAGCAGCGCCGGGACAGGAACCGGGGAGCTGTTTTTT.

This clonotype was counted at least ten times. CDR3 bases: TGTGCCAGCGGGGCCGGTGCGAACACTGAAGCTTTCTTT. Amino acids: CASGAGANTEAFF. The chain is built from TRBV27 and TRBJ1-1; D perhaps matches TRBD1 (5 bases). Germline values: CDR1 MNHEY, CDR2 SMNVEV (reference sequence). V lost 8 bases and J 1 base, leaving 11 bases between the germline ends. This CDR3 has 13 amino acids.

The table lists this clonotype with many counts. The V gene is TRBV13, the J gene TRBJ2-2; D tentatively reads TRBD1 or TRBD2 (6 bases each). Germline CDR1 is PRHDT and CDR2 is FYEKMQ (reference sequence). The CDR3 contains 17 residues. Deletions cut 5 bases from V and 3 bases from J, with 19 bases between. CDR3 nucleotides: TGTGCCAGCAGCCGCCAGCATCGGGGGCAAGACACCGGGGAGCTGTTTTTT. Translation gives CASSRQHRGQDTGELFF.

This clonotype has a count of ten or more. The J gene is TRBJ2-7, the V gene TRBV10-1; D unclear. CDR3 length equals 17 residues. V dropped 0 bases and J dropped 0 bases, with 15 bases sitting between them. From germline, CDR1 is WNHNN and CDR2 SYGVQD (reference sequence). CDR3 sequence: CASSESQYWPSSYEQYF. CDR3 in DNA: TGCGCCAGCAGTGAGTCACAATATTGGCCGAGCTCCTACGAGCAGTACTTC.

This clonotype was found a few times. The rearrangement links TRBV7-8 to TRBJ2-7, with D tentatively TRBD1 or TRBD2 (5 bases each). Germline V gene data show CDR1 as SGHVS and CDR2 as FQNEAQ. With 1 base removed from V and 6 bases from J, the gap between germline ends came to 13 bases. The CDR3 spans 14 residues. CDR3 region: CASSLEGTPPEQYF. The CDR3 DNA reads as TGTGCCAGCAGCTTAGAAGGGACCCCGCCCGAGCAGTACTTC.

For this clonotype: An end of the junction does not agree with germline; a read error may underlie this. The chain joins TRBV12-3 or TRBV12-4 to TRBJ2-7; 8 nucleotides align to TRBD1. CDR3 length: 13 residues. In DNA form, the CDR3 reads TGTGCCATCAGTGTTGGTTTTGGACAGGGAAAGTACTTC. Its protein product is CAISVGFGQGKYF.

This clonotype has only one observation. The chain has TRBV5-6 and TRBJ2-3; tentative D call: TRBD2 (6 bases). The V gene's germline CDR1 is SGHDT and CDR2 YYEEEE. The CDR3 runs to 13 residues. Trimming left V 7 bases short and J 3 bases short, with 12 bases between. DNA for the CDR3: TGTGCCAGCGGAGGACGGGGGACAGATACGCAGTATTTT. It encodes CASGGRGTDTQYF. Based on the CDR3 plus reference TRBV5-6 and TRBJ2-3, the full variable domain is DAGVTQSPTHLIKTRGQQVTLRCSPKSGHDTVSWYQQALGQGPQFIFQYYEEEERQRGNFPDRFSGHQFPNYSSELNVNALLLGDSALYLCASGGRGTDTQYFGPGTRLTVL.

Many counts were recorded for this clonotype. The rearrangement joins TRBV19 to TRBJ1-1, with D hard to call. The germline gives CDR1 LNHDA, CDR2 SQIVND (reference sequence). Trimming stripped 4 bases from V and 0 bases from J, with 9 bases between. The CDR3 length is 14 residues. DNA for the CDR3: TGTGCCAGTAGTACGCTACGGGTGAACACTGAAGCTTTCTTT. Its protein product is CASSTLRVNTEAFF.

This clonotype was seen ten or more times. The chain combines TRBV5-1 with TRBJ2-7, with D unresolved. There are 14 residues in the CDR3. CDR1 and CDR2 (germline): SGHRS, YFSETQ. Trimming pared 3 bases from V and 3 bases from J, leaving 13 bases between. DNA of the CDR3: TGCGCCAGCAGCTCTGGGCTTGGGAACTACGAGCAGTACTTC. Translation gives CASSSGLGNYEQYF.

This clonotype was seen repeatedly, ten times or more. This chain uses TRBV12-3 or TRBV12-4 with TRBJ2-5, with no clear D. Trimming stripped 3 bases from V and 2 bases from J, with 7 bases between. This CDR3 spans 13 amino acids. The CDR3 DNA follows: TGTGCCAGCAGTTTCGACCGTCAAGAGACCCAGTACTTC. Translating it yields CASSFDRQETQYF.

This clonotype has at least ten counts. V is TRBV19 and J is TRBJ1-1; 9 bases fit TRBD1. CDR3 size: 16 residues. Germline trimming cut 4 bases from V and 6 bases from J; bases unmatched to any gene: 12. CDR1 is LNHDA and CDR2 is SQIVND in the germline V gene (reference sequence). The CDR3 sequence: CASSSMGQGSSSEAFF. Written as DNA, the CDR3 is TGTGCCAGTAGTAGTATGGGACAGGGATCAAGCTCTGAAGCTTTCTTT.

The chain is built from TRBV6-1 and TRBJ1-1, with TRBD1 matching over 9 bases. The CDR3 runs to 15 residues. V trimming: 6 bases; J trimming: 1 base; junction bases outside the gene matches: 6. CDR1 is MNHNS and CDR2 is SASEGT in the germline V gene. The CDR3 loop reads CASSLRTGANTEAFF. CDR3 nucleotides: TGTGCCAGCAGCCTTAGGACAGGGGCGAACACTGAAGCTTTCTTT.

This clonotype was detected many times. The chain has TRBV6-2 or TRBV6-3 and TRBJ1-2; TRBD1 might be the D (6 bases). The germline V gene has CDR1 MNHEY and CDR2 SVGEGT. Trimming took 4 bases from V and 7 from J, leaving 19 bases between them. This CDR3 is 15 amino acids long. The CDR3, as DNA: TGTGCCAGCAGTTTTGCCAGGGGACGGGGTTTTGGCTACACCTTC. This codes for CASSFARGRGFGYTF.

This CDR3 is CASKTVYQETQYF. Here the CDR3 DNA reads TGTGCCAGCAAGACCGTGTACCAAGAGACCCAGTACTTC. The V gene is TRBV6-1, the J gene TRBJ2-5; D unclear. V was trimmed by 7 bases and J by 0 bases, leaving 9 bases between them. The germline CDR1 and CDR2 sequences are MNHNS and SASEGT. The CDR3 spans 13 residues.

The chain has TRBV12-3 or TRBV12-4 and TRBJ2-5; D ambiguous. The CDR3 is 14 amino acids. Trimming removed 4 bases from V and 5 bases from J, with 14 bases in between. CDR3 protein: CASSSDRLRETQYF. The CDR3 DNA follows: TGTGCCAGCAGTTCGGACCGCCTACGGGAGACCCAGTACTTC.

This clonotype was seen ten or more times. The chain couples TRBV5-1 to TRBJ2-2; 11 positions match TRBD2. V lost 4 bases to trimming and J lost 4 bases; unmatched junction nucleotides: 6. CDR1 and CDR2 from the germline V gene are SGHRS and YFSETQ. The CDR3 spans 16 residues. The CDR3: CASSQTSGGATGELFF. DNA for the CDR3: TGCGCCAGCAGCCAAACTAGCGGGGGTGCCACCGGGGAGCTGTTTTTT.

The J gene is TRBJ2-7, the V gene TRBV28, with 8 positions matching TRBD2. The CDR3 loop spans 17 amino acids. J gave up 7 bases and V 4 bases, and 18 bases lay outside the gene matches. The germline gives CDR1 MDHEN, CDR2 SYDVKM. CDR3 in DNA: TGTGCCAGCAGTTCCCCCTCGGGGGTCGGGGGGGCTGGAGAGCAGTACTTC. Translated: CASSSPSGVGGAGEQYF.